The 28 T cell receptor beta chains listed next were all sequenced from one sample in a study of shared clonotypes between healthy human individuals (dated by TCRdb to 2018 to 2020). Library creation used the immunoSEQ multiplex PCR assay. Drawn from immuneACCESS, this table holds only the in-frame rearrangements with V and J called that TCRdb kept. Clones are partly lost; checked studies trace under half to an unresolved V gene and leave the rest unexplained. The table for this sample lists over a million clones; 95% to 99% of them were counted only once. The ten largest account for 0.45% of the sample. Sequenced material: naive CD4+ T cells sorted from blood. Read against the paper, the sample's cell subset or site label means: CD45RA+ positively selected. The source is a man aged 30 to 39 in good health.

The chain is built from TRBV5-1 and TRBJ2-1; D possibly uses TRBD1 or TRBD2 (5 bases each). V was pared by 4 bases and J by 0 bases, with 14 bases between. CDR1 is SGHRS, CDR2 YFSETQ, per germline. This CDR3 contains 16 residues. CDR3 amino acids: CASSLPGTSSYNEQFF. DNA of the CDR3: TGCGCCAGCAGCCTCCCCGGGACGAGCTCCTACAATGAGCAGTTCTTC.

This chain joins TRBV6-6 and TRBJ2-7; 7 bases map to TRBD2. The V gene's germline CDR1 is MNHNY and CDR2 SVGAGI (reference sequence). This CDR3 is built from 14 residues. Unmatched junction bases numbered 4, after V lost 2 bases and J lost 3 bases. The CDR3 reads CASSYAGDLYEQYF. The CDR3 DNA sequence: TGTGCCAGCAGTTACGCGGGAGACCTCTACGAGCAGTACTTC.

Only one count was recorded for this clone. The V call is TRBV7-9, the J call TRBJ2-1; TRBD2 matches 8 bases. CDR1 SEHNR and CDR2 FQNEAQ come from the germline V gene (reference sequence). The CDR3 has 15 residues. Germline trimming cut 5 bases from V and 2 bases from J; bases unmatched to any gene: 5. CDR3 in amino acids: CASSRGSGAYNEQFF. In DNA form, the CDR3 reads TGTGCCAGCAGCCGAGGTAGCGGGGCCTACAATGAGCAGTTCTTC.

The CDR3 is CASSVRSVEQFF. In nucleotides, the CDR3 is TGTGCCAGCAGCGTGCGCTCAGTGGAGCAGTTCTTC. The chain couples TRBV7-2 to TRBJ2-1; no definite D call. With 5 bases removed from V and 10 bases from J, the gap between germline ends came to 12 bases. The CDR3 runs 12 residues. Germline V gives CDR1 SGHTA, CDR2 FQGNSA.

V gene TRBV12-5 combines with J gene TRBJ1-1, with 7 bases fitting TRBD1. Unmatched junction bases numbered 3, after V lost 1 base and J lost 7 bases. Germline V lookup: CDR1 LGHNT, CDR2 FRNRAP. The CDR3 is 13 amino acids. This chain's CDR3 is CASGLENRGEAFF. CDR3 nucleotides: TGTGCTAGTGGTTTGGAAAACAGGGGTGAAGCTTTCTTT.

The V call is TRBV5-1, the J call TRBJ2-5; the D is unclear. CDR1 and CDR2 from the germline V gene are SGHRS and YFSETQ. The CDR3 is 14 residues long. Trimming cost V 4 bases and J 2 bases, with 12 bases left between them. The CDR3 nucleotides read TGCGCCAGCAGCCCAGGTTACCCGCAAGAGACCCAGTACTTC. Its translation: CASSPGYPQETQYF.

The V gene is TRBV7-8, the J gene TRBJ2-2, with 10 bases that match TRBD2. The V and J ends lost 2 bases and 3 bases, in that order; junction bases with no gene match: 6. Germline CDR1 SGHVS, CDR2 FQNEAQ. This CDR3 is built from 17 residues. CDR3 residues: CASSLPAGGSYTGELFF. The CDR3 region has the DNA TGTGCCAGCAGCTTACCAGCGGGAGGGAGTTACACCGGGGAGCTGTTTTTT.

The chain carries TRBV27 and TRBJ2-4; D call uncertain. With 6 bases removed from V and 7 bases from J, the gap between germline ends came to 10 bases. The CDR3 sequence is 12 residues long. Germline V gene sequence: CDR1 MNHEY, CDR2 SMNVEV (reference sequence). The CDR3 protein is CASSTSHNIQYF. Here the CDR3 DNA reads TGTGCCAGCAGCACTTCACATAACATTCAGTACTTC.

The chain uses TRBV5-1 and TRBJ1-2, with TRBD1 identical over 7 bases. Germline values: CDR1 SGHRS, CDR2 YFSETQ. The CDR3 is made up of 14 amino acids. V lost 3 bases, J lost 8 bases, and 10 bases stayed unmatched. CDR3 in DNA: TGCGCCAGCAGCTCGGACAGGACTTTCGGGGGCTACACCTTC. Encoded protein: CASSSDRTFGGYTF. The whole variable domain, remainder taken from reference TRBV5-1 and TRBJ1-2, is KAGVTQTPRYLIKTRGQQVTLSCSPISGHRSVSWYQQTPGQGLQFLFEYFSETQRNKGNFPGRFSGRQFSNSRSEMNVSTLELGDSALYLCASSSDRTFGGYTFGSGTRLTVV.

The rearrangement uses TRBV19 and TRBJ2-5; D perhaps matches TRBD2 (5 bases). The CDR3 spans 13 residues. V lost 7 bases and J 1 base, leaving 10 bases between the germline ends. In germline, CDR1 is LNHDA, CDR2 SQIVND (reference sequence). The CDR3 loop is CASTPAGQETQYF. The DNA of the CDR3 is TGTGCCAGTACACCCGCGGGCCAAGAGACCCAGTACTTC.

The chain employs TRBV29-1 and TRBJ1-1; TRBD1 aligns across 8 bases. CDR3 length equals 15 residues. V lost 4 bases, J lost 6 bases, and 13 bases stayed unmatched. The germline V gene encodes CDR1 SQVTM and CDR2 ANQGSEA. The CDR3 is CSVAQGAGSVSEAFF. Written as DNA, the CDR3 is TGCAGCGTTGCCCAGGGGGCAGGGAGCGTGTCTGAAGCTTTCTTT.

Note on this clone: This CDR3 is also generated by other DNA sequences in the sample. V and J are TRBV18 and TRBJ1-5; D unclear. V was trimmed by 1 base and J by 7 bases, leaving 8 bases between them. Germline V gene data show CDR1 as KGHSH and CDR2 as LQKENI. The length of the CDR3 is 13 residues. CDR3 DNA sequence: TGTGCCAGCTCACCACTCAGTGGGCAGCCCCAGCATTTT. Its translation is CASSPLSGQPQHF.

The V and J genes are TRBV7-9 and TRBJ2-2, with D possibly TRBD2 on 6 matching bases. Germline V gene data show CDR1 as SEHNR and CDR2 as FQNEAQ (reference sequence). The V end was cut by 5 bases, the J end by 7 bases, with 11 bases between. The CDR3 is 13 amino acids. The CDR3 DNA follows: TGTGCCAGCAGCCCCGTGGGACTCGGGGAGCTGTTTTTT. The encoded protein is CASSPVGLGELFF.

This clone was found once. The chain is built from TRBV5-1 and TRBJ1-1; TRBD1 agrees at 10 bases. V was clipped by 3 bases and J by 3 bases; unmatched bases: 8. The CDR3 totals 16 residues. Looked up from germline, CDR1 is SGHRS and CDR2 is YFSETQ. The CDR3 protein is CASSSAGTGAYTEAFF. The CDR3 DNA reads TGCGCCAGCAGCTCCGCCGGGACAGGGGCCTACACTGAAGCTTTCTTT.

This chain links TRBV19 with TRBJ2-5; D is perhaps TRBD1 (6 bases). This CDR3 contains 14 residues. V was shortened by 3 bases and J by 4 bases, with 12 bases between the two germline ends. Germline V gene sequence: CDR1 LNHDA, CDR2 SQIVND (reference sequence). The CDR3 reads CASSMGRGSETQYF. The CDR3 DNA reads TGTGCCAGTAGTATGGGCAGGGGCTCAGAGACCCAGTACTTC. Combining the CDR3 with reference TRBV19 and TRBJ2-5 gives the whole variable domain DGGITQSPKYLFRKEGQNVTLSCEQNLNHDAMYWYRQDPGQGLRLIYYSQIVNDFQKGDIAEGYSVSREKKESFPLTVTSAQKNPTAFYLCASSMGRGSETQYFGPGTRLLVL.

The rearrangement uses TRBV4-3 and TRBJ1-2; the D is unclear. Germline values: CDR1 LGHNA, CDR2 YSLEER. Trimming removed 1 base from V and 1 base from J, with 7 bases in between. This CDR3 is 14 amino acids long. The CDR3 protein is CASSQAWSNYGYTF. The DNA of the CDR3 is TGCGCCAGCAGCCAAGCCTGGAGTAACTATGGCTACACCTTC.

The gene calls are TRBV11-2 and TRBJ2-5, with 11 positions matching TRBD2. This CDR3 comprises 17 residues. J was trimmed by 5 bases and V by 1 base; bases with no gene match: 9. Germline V gives CDR1 SGHAT, CDR2 FQNNGV. CDR3 sequence (DNA): TGTGCCAGCAGCTTAGGACTAGCGGGGAATATGGGGGAGACCCAGTACTTC. This codes for CASSLGLAGNMGETQYF.

The chain's CDR3 is CASSDTGVVAYNEQFF. Written as DNA, the CDR3 is TGCGCCAGCAGTGACACGGGAGTAGTGGCCTACAATGAGCAGTTCTTC. The chain links TRBV10-1 to TRBJ2-1; TRBD2 might be the D (6 bases). The V end was cut by 3 bases, the J end by 2 bases, with 14 bases between. Per germline, CDR1 WNHNN and CDR2 SYGVQD (reference sequence). The CDR3 extends over 16 amino acids.

This clone has only one observation. J is TRBJ2-7 and V is TRBV18, with 9 bases matching TRBD1. CDR3 size: 15 residues. Trimming removed 2 bases from V and 7 bases from J; junction bases left unmatched: 9. Germline values: CDR1 KGHSH, CDR2 LQKENI. Here the CDR3 reads CASSPRDRVPFEQYF. The CDR3 region has the DNA TGTGCCAGCTCACCAAGGGACAGGGTACCGTTTGAGCAGTACTTC.

The chain joins TRBV6-6 to TRBJ1-5; D possibly corresponds to TRBD1 (6 bases). This CDR3 has 14 residues. CDR1 MNHNY and CDR2 SVGAGI come from the germline V gene (reference sequence). With 10 bases removed from V and 6 bases from J, the gap between germline ends came to 19 bases. CDR3 protein: CAIGGEGGLQPQHF. The CDR3, as DNA: TGTGCCATCGGGGGAGAGGGGGGGCTTCAGCCCCAGCATTTT.

The rearrangement joins TRBV7-9 to TRBJ2-7, with D possibly being TRBD2 (5 bases). The CDR3 is made up of 13 amino acids. The germline V and J ends were trimmed by 3 bases and 5 bases, with 11 bases remaining between them. The germline CDR1 and CDR2 sequences are SEHNR and FQNEAQ (reference sequence). CDR3 sequence reads: CASSFLTGNEQYF. CDR3 bases: TGTGCCAGCAGCTTCCTAACGGGGAACGAGCAGTACTTC. Full variable domain (rest looked up from reference TRBV7-9 and TRBJ2-7): DTGVSQNPRHKITKRGQNVTFRCDPISEHNRLYWYRQTLGQGPEFLTYFQNEAQLEKSRLLSDRFSAERPKGSFSTLEIQRTEQGDSAMYLCASSFLTGNEQYFGPGTRLTVT.

The chain combines TRBV15 with TRBJ2-7; maybe TRBD2 (6 bases). Trimming took off 3 bases at V and 4 bases at J, with 16 bases between the two ends. This CDR3 contains 15 residues. Germline assignment: CDR1 LNHNV and CDR2 YYDKDF (reference sequence). In DNA, the CDR3 is TGTGCCACCAGCAGTACCGGCGGGAAGCTATACGAGCAGTACTTC. Translated, it gives CATSSTGGKLYEQYF.

V gene TRBV15 combines with J gene TRBJ2-2, with 14 bases aligning to TRBD2. Germline assignment: CDR1 LNHNV and CDR2 YYDKDF (reference sequence). Trimming at V came to 5 bases and at J to 3 bases, leaving 11 bases not matched to a gene. CDR3 length: 19 amino acids. The CDR3 DNA reads TGTGCCACCAGCGGACAGGGGACTAGCGGGAGTTCGGACACCGGGGAGCTGTTTTTT. Residues: CATSGQGTSGSSDTGELFF.

The rearrangement links TRBV2 to TRBJ2-2; 7 nucleotides line up with TRBD1. Germline lookup yields CDR1 SNHLY and CDR2 FYNNEI. V lost 6 bases, J lost 3 bases, and 7 bases stayed unmatched. This CDR3 has 15 residues. The CDR3 loop is CASRRQGLDTGELFF. The CDR3 DNA is TGTGCCAGCAGAAGACAGGGATTGGACACCGGGGAGCTGTTTTTT.

V is TRBV5-8 and J is TRBJ2-3; tentatively, D is TRBD1 (5 bases). The ends were cut back, 0 bases at V and 3 bases at J, with 14 bases in the middle. CDR1 SGHTS and CDR2 YDEGEE come from the germline V gene. The CDR3 covers 16 residues. The CDR3 nucleotides are TGTGCCAGCAGCTTGGCCGGACAAAGCTTGACAGATACGCAGTATTTT. This translates into CASSLAGQSLTDTQYF.

The rearrangement uses TRBV7-6 and TRBJ2-5; tentatively, D is TRBD2 (5 bases). Germline CDR1 SGHVS, CDR2 FNYEAQ. This CDR3 region has 14 residues. V gave up 1 base and J gave up 5 bases, with 11 bases separating them. CDR3 bases: TGTGCCAGCAGCTTAGTTGAGGGCGGGGAGACCCAGTACTTC. Its translation: CASSLVEGGETQYF.

This clone is a singleton in its sample. The sample holds other DNA sequences that translate to the same CDR3. The V gene is TRBV7-2, the J gene TRBJ2-6, with D maybe TRBD1 (5 bases). CDR1 is SGHTA, CDR2 FQGNSA, per germline. V was cut by 2 bases and J by 4 bases, with 9 bases left in between. The CDR3 runs 15 residues. The CDR3 is CASSLLGVGANVLTF. CDR3 nucleotide sequence: TGTGCCAGCAGCTTACTAGGGGTGGGGGCCAACGTCCTGACTTTC.

The genes are TRBV5-5 and TRBJ2-5; 9 bases are a match to TRBD2. The CDR3 is 16 residues long. V trimming: 1 base; J trimming: 4 bases; junction bases outside the gene matches: 8. CDR1 and CDR2 from the germline V gene are SGHKS and YYEKEE (reference sequence). CDR3 coding DNA: TGTGCCAGCAGCTTGAGTAGCGGGAGACTGCGAGAGACCCAGTACTTC. It specifies CASSLSSGRLRETQYF.